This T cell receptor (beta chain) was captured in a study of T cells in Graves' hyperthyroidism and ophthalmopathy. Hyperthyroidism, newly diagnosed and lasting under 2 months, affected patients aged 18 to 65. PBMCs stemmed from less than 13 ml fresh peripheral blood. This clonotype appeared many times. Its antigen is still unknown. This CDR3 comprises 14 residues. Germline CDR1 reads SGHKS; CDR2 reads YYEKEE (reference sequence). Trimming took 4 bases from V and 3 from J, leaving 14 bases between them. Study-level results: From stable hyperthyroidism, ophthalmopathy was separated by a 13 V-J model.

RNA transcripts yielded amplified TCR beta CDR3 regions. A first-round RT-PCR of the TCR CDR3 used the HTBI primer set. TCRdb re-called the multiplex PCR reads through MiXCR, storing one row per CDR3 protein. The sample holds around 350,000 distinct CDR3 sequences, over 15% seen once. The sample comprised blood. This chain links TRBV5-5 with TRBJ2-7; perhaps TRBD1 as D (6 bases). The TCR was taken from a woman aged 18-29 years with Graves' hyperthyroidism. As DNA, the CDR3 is TGTGCCAGCAGCGGGGGCCCGATTAACTACGAGCAGTACTTC. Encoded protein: CASSGGPINYEQYF.